Sequencing of this T cell receptor beta chain was carried out in a study of blood T cell repertoires in COVID-19. CDR3 length: 15 residues. Germline loops: CDR1 SGHKS, CDR2 YYEKEE (reference sequence). V shed 0 bases and J shed 5 bases, with 9 bases lying between them. Repertoires were generated with immunoSEQ multiplex PCR, while TCRdb's copy carries only in-frame clones and drops some. Among under 400,000 clones listed, approximately 89% were seen once. This clone was recorded once. The clonotype was recovered from a woman aged 25 to 39 with COVID-19, enrolled during active disease. The chain recombines TRBV5-5 with TRBJ1-6, with no clear D. Specimen: peripheral blood. CDR3 sequence: CASSLVYSNNSPLHF. DNA for the CDR3: TGTGCCAGCAGCTTGGTTTACAGTAATAATTCACCCCTCCACTTT.